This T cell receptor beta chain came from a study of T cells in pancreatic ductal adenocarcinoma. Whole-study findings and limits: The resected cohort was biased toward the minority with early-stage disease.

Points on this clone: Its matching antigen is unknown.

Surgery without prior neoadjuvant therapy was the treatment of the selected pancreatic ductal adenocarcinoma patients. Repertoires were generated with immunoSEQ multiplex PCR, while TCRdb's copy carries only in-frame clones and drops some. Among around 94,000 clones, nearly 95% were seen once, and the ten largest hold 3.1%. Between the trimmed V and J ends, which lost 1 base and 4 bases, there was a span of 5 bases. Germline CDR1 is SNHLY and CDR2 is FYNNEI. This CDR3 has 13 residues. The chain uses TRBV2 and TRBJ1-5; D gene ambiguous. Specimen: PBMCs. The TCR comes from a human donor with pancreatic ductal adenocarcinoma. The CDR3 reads CASSEVRNQPQHF. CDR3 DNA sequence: TGTGCCAGCAGTGAAGTCAGAAATCAGCCCCAGCATTTT.